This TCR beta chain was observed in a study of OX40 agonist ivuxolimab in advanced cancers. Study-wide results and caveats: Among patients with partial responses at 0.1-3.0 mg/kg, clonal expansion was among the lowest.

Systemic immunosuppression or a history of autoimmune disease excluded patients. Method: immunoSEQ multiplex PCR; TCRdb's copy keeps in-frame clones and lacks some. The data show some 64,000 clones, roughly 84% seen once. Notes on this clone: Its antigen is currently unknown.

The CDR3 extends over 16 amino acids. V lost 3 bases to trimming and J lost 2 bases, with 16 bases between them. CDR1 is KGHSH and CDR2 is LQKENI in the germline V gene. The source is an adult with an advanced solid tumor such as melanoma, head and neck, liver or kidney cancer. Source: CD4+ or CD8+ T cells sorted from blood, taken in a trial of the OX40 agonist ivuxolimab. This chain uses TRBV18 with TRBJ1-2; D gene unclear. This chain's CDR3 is CASSPSWKGANYGYTF. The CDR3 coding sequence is TGTGCCAGCTCACCCTCCTGGAAGGGCGCAAACTATGGCTACACCTTC.